These 11 T cell receptor beta chains originate from one sample sequenced in a study of shared clonotypes between healthy human individuals. Naive CD8 cells comprised CD45RO-negative, CCR7-positively selected cells, excluding terminally differentiated effector memory CD45RA+ cells. Clones were sequenced by immunoSEQ multiplex PCR, and TCRdb holds only the in-frame ones, with some missing. Counted here are hundreds of thousands of clones, 95% occurring once; the ten biggest clones make up approximately 0.12%. The sequenced sample consisted of naive CD8+ T cells sorted from blood. The origin of the receptors is a woman aged 25 to 39 in good health.

The count of this clone is one. The rearrangement links TRBV5-1 to TRBJ2-3; a weak D match, TRBD2 (6 bases). Trimming left V 7 bases short and J 2 bases short, with 17 bases between. Germline V gene data show CDR1 as SGHRS and CDR2 as YFSETQ. This CDR3 comprises 15 residues. CDR3 bases: TGCGCCAGCTCGCAGTGGGGAGGTCCCACAGATACGCAGTATTTT. This sequence encodes CASSQWGGPTDTQYF.

The V call is TRBV5-6, the J call TRBJ2-7; 7 bases fit TRBD2. Germline-derived CDR1 and CDR2 are SGHDT and YYEEEE. V was pared by 1 base and J by 5 bases, with 9 bases of the junction left unmatched. This CDR3 comprises 15 residues. The CDR3 sequence is CASSLYGRERDEQYF. CDR3 DNA: TGTGCCAGCAGCTTGTATGGGCGGGAGAGGGACGAGCAGTACTTC.

This clone was picked up one time. CDR3 coding DNA: TGTGCCAGCAGCTTGACAGCTGGAAACACCATATATTTT. As protein: CASSLTAGNTIYF. The rearrangement links TRBV5-6 to TRBJ1-3, with D unclear. The germline V gene has CDR1 SGHDT and CDR2 YYEEEE. V shed 1 base and J shed 2 bases, with 4 bases lying between them. The CDR3 length is 13 residues.

V and J are TRBV5-4 and TRBJ2-5; D not resolved. Germline V gene sequence: CDR1 SGHNT, CDR2 YYREEE (reference sequence). This CDR3 is built from 15 residues. Between the trimmed V and J ends, which lost 4 bases and 5 bases, there was a span of 18 bases. The CDR3 spells CASSIPGVQQETQYF. CDR3 sequence (DNA): TGTGCCAGCAGCATACCTGGGGTACAGCAGGAGACCCAGTACTTC.

This chain joins TRBV6-5 and TRBJ1-2; maybe TRBD1 (6 bases). In germline, CDR1 is MNHEY, CDR2 SVGAGI. There are 15 residues in the CDR3. Trimming took off 2 bases at V and 2 bases at J, with 12 bases between the two ends. The CDR3 here is CASSYAKDRNYGYTF. The CDR3 coding sequence is TGTGCCAGCAGTTACGCGAAGGACAGAAACTATGGCTACACCTTC.

This rearrangement joins TRBV10-3 to TRBJ2-1; D gene unclear. V shed 3 bases and J shed 5 bases, with 5 bases lying between them. This CDR3 region has 12 residues. Germline V gene lookup returns CDR1 ENHRY and CDR2 SYGVKD. The CDR3 reads CAISDSNNEQFF. DNA of the CDR3: TGTGCCATCAGTGACAGTAACAATGAGCAGTTCTTC.

This sequence joins TRBV5-4 and TRBJ1-2, with 11 bases lining up with TRBD1. The CDR3 runs to 15 residues. Germline CDR1 SGHNT, CDR2 YYREEE (reference sequence). V lost 3 bases to trimming and J lost 2 bases; unmatched junction nucleotides: 3. Here the CDR3 reads CASSWGTGGNYGYTF. The DNA for the CDR3 is TGTGCCAGCAGCTGGGGGACAGGGGGAAACTATGGCTACACCTTC.

Points on this clone: In the same sample, other DNA sequences code for this CDR3. This chain joins TRBV27 and TRBJ2-7; possibly TRBD2 for D (6 bases). The CDR3 spans 13 residues. Germline-derived CDR1 and CDR2 are MNHEY and SMNVEV (reference sequence). V was cut by 2 bases and J by 1 base, with 6 bases left in between. CDR3 in amino acids: CASSLGGSYEQYF. CDR3 nucleotides: TGTGCCAGCAGTTTAGGGGGGTCCTACGAGCAGTACTTC.

The V call is TRBV28, the J call TRBJ1-5; TRBD1 agrees at 9 bases. This CDR3 is built from 14 residues. Germline CDR1 reads MDHEN; CDR2 reads SYDVKM. J gave up 7 bases and V 5 bases, and 6 bases lay outside the gene matches. The CDR3 here is CASSIQGAQQPQHF. The DNA of the CDR3 is TGTGCCAGCAGTATACAGGGGGCGCAACAGCCCCAGCATTTT.

This chain connects TRBV7-9 to TRBJ2-5; D remains unclear. Trimming pared 5 bases from V and 5 bases from J, leaving 6 bases between. Per germline, CDR1 SEHNR and CDR2 FQNEAQ (reference sequence). This CDR3 region has 11 residues. The chain's CDR3 is CASSLFETQYF. CDR3 bases: TGTGCCAGCAGCCTCTTTGAGACCCAGTACTTC.

On this clone: The same CDR3 is also encoded by other DNA sequences in this sample. This chain links TRBV6-5 with TRBJ1-1; D is unclear. Germline values: CDR1 MNHEY, CDR2 SVGAGI. The CDR3 covers 13 residues. V was clipped by 0 bases and J by 5 bases, with 7 bases between them. This CDR3 reads CASSYSTGTEAFF. DNA for the CDR3: TGTGCCAGCAGTTACTCGACGGGGACTGAAGCTTTCTTT.